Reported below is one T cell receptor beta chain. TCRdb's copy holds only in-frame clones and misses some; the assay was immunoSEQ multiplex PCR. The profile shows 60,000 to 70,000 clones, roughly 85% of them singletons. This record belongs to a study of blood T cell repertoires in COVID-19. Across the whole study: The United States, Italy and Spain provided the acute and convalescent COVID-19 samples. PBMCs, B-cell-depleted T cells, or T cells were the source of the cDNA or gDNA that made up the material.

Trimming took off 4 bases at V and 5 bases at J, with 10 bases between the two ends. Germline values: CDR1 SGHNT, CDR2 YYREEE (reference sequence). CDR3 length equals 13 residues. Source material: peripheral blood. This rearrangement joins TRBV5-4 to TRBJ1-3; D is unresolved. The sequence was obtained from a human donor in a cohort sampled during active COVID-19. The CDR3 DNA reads TGTGCCAGCAGCCGGGATCCACGAAACACCATATATTTT. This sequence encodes CASSRDPRNTIYF.